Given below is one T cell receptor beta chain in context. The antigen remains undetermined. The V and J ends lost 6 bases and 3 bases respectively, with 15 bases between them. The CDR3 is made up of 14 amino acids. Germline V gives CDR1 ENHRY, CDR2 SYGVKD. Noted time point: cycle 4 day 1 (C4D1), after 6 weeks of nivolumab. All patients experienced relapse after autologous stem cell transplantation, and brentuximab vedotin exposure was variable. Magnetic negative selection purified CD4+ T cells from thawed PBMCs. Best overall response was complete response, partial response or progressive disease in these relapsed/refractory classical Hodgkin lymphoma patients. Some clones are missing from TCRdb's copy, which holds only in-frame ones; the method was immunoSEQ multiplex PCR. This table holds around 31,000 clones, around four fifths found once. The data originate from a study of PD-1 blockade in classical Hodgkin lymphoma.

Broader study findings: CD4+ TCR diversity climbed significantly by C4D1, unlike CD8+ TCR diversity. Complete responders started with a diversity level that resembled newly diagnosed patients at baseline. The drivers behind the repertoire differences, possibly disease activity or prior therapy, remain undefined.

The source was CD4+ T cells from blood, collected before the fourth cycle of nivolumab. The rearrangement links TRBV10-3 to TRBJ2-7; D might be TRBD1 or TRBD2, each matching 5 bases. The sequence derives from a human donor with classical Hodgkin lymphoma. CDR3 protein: CAIRAGTESYEQYF. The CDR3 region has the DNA TGTGCCATCAGAGCCGGGACGGAGAGCTACGAGCAGTACTTC.